The TCR beta chain under discussion was sequenced for a study of cytomegalovirus exposure and HLA in healthy donors. The wider study: The study placed about 86% of its approximately 400 genotyped donors in the Caucasian-associated ancestry cluster.

Comments on this clone: The antigen is unknown.

The study, taken as a whole, reports: TCR beta V- and J-gene trimming, according to a later analysis, was linked to a missense DCLRE1C variant.

Germline values: CDR1 MNHEY, CDR2 SMNVEV (reference sequence). The CDR3 contains 13 residues. Trimming took 3 bases from V and 2 from J, leaving 7 bases between them. In the PCR, 60 Vbeta and 13 Jbeta primers were used. The table came from immunoSEQ multiplex PCR; TCRdb's copy has only in-frame clones and leaves some out. The profile shows more than 140,000 clones, 70% to 85% of them singletons. This clonotype was sampled from a woman in her thirties or forties in good health and CMV-seronegative. Sequencing input: PBMCs. This chain uses TRBV27 with TRBJ1-1; tentatively, D is TRBD1 (5 bases). CDR3: CASSLGLNTEAFF. CDR3 coding DNA: TGTGCCAGCAGTTTGGGACTAAACACTGAAGCTTTCTTT.